The next 16 T cell receptor beta chains were all read from a single sample in a study of response to subunit inactivated influenza vaccine. In TCRdb, the RT-PCR reads were re-called with MiXCR into one record per CDR3 protein. The table has approximately 160,000 distinct CDR3 sequences, about 10% seen once; the top ten hold about 40%. The sample consisted of CD8+ T cells sorted from PBMCs, taken 23 to 25 months after vaccination. The receptors stem from a man aged 50-75 years who received an inactivated influenza vaccine.

This chain links TRBV23-1 with TRBJ1-5, with D perhaps matching TRBD1 (5 bases). Being an ORF, TRBV23-1 has a function that is uncertain. Trimming took 0 bases from V and 8 from J, leaving 20 bases between them. The CDR3 loop spans 17 amino acids. The DNA of the CDR3 is TGCGCCAGCAGTCAATCGGAGGGCAGGGTCGGCCTCGAGCCCCAGCATTTT. It codes for CASSQSEGRVGLEPQHF.

In regard to this clonotype: The junction does not match germline at one end; this may be a read error. The chain employs TRBV6-5 and TRBJ1-1; possibly TRBD1 for D (6 bases). The CDR3 has 15 amino acids. Germline CDR1 MNHEY, CDR2 SVGAGI. DNA of the CDR3: TGTACCAGCAGTTACGAACAGGGAAGGAACACTGAAGCTTTCTTT. Translation gives CTSSYEQGRNTEAFF.

The V call is TRBV2, the J call TRBJ1-2, with 7 bases aligning to TRBD1. Germline V gives CDR1 SNHLY, CDR2 FYNNEI. This CDR3 has 11 residues. After removal of 5 bases from V and 10 bases from J, the junction contained 4 bases not matched to a gene. In nucleotides, the CDR3 is TGTGCCAGCAGTCCGAGGGGGCACTACACCTTC. This translates into CASSPRGHYTF.

This clonotype has just a few counts. The CDR3 region has the DNA TGTGCCAGCAGCCCGGAGCGGACAGTTAACTATGGCTACACCTTC. This sequence encodes CASSPERTVNYGYTF. The genes are TRBV7-2 and TRBJ1-2; perhaps TRBD1 as D (6 bases). CDR3 length: 15 residues. The germline V and J ends were trimmed by 5 bases and 1 base, with 14 bases remaining between them. CDR1 and CDR2 from the germline V gene are SGHTA and FQGNSA.

Many counts were recorded for this clonotype. The genes are TRBV7-9 and TRBJ2-1; D ambiguous. CDR1 is SEHNR, CDR2 FQNEAQ, per germline (reference sequence). This CDR3 has 13 residues. V lost 2 bases, J lost 1 base, and 3 bases lay in between. DNA of the CDR3: TGTGCCAGCAGCTTAACGTCCTACAATGAGCAGTTCTTC. It is translated as CASSLTSYNEQFF.

The chain employs TRBV13 and TRBJ2-1, with 7 bases identical to TRBD1. Germline trimming cut 5 bases from V and 8 bases from J; bases unmatched to any gene: 12. Looked up from germline, CDR1 is PRHDT and CDR2 is FYEKMQ (reference sequence). This CDR3 spans 15 amino acids. The CDR3 loop reads CASSLGTDLGYEQFF. CDR3 bases: TGTGCCAGCAGCCTGGGGACAGACCTTGGGTATGAGCAGTTCTTC.

V and J are TRBV27 and TRBJ2-3; D assignment may be TRBD1 or TRBD2 (5 bases each). Per the germline V gene, CDR1 is MNHEY and CDR2 is SMNVEV (reference sequence). Deletions cut 7 bases from V and 8 bases from J, with 16 bases between. CDR3 length equals 13 residues. As DNA, the CDR3 is TGTGCCAGCATGCTAGCCCCTCAGGGTACGCAGTATTTT. Encoded protein: CASMLAPQGTQYF.

Worth noting for this clonotype: A much larger clone lies one base from this, so it may be a read error. Here the CDR3 omits its conserved ending phenylalanine or tryptophan, so a read error is the likely source. This chain uses TRBV12-3 or TRBV12-4 with TRBJ1-5; D is unclear. CDR3 length equals 13 residues. The V gene lost 3 bases and the J gene lost 4 bases, with 7 bases spanning the gap. The CDR3 spells CASSFGGNQPQHL. The CDR3, as DNA: TGTGCCAGCAGTTTCGGAGGTAATCAGCCCCAGCATCTT.

The sample holds a few counts of this clonotype. The rearrangement links TRBV4-2 to TRBJ2-3, with D unresolved. The V end was cut by 0 bases, the J end by 2 bases, with 6 bases between. The CDR3 contains 14 residues. Germline values: CDR1 LGHNA, CDR2 YNFKEQ. CDR3 coding DNA: TGTGCCAGCAGCCAAGAGCGCGCCACAGATACGCAGTATTTT. Its protein product is CASSQERATDTQYF.

The genes are TRBV6-2 or TRBV6-3 and TRBJ2-2; a weak D match, TRBD2 (6 bases). The CDR3 sequence is 15 residues long. Germline V gene data show CDR1 as MNHEY and CDR2 as SVGEGT. Trimming cost V 6 bases and J 4 bases, with 15 bases left between them. The CDR3 region is CASSPGRDFTGELFF. The CDR3 DNA is TGTGCCAGCAGCCCAGGACGGGACTTCACCGGGGAGCTGTTTTTT.

The rearrangement uses TRBV25-1 and TRBJ1-1, with no clear D. The CDR3 runs 14 residues. The V end was cut by 6 bases, the J end by 4 bases, with 15 bases between. In germline, CDR1 is MGHDK, CDR2 SYGVNS. This CDR3 is CASSATPQRTEAFF. The CDR3 DNA sequence: TGTGCCAGCAGCGCCACCCCACAGCGCACTGAAGCTTTCTTT.

The chain recombines TRBV5-8 with TRBJ2-5; 12 bases line up with TRBD1. The V and J ends lost 9 bases and 0 bases, in that order; junction bases with no gene match: 3. The CDR3 spans 14 residues. The germline CDR1 and CDR2 sequences are SGHTS and YDEGEE. This CDR3 is CAMRDRGHQETQYF. In DNA form, the CDR3 reads TGTGCCATGAGGGACAGGGGGCACCAAGAGACCCAGTACTTC. Supplemented by reference TRBV5-8 and TRBJ2-5, the full variable domain reads EAGVTQSPTHLIKTRGQQATLRCSPISGHTSVYWYQQALGLGLQFLLWYDEGEERNRGNFPPRFSGRQFPNYSSELNVNALELEDSALYLCAMRDRGHQETQYFGPGTRLLVL.

This clonotype appeared many times. The chain has TRBV5-1 and TRBJ2-2; tentative D call: TRBD2 (5 bases). V was clipped by 2 bases and J by 4 bases, with 12 bases between them. The CDR3 runs to 15 residues. The germline CDR1 and CDR2 sequences are SGHRS and YFSETQ. The chain's CDR3 is CASSFSDGPTGELFF. CDR3 in DNA: TGCGCCAGCAGCTTTAGCGATGGGCCCACCGGGGAGCTGTTTTTT.

This clonotype was observed many times. V usage is TRBV6-1 and J usage is TRBJ1-2, with no clear D. Trimming removed 7 bases from V and 1 base from J, with 16 bases in between. This CDR3 is 15 amino acids long. Germline-derived CDR1 and CDR2 are MNHNS and SASEGT. CDR3 nucleotide sequence: TGTGCCAGCATAAAGCTTGCAGGTCTTAACTATGGCTACACCTTC. It translates to CASIKLAGLNYGYTF.

The rearrangement joins TRBV6-2 or TRBV6-3 to TRBJ2-1; 11 bases match TRBD2. V was pared by 5 bases and J by 4 bases, with 7 bases of the junction left unmatched. Germline values: CDR1 MNHEY, CDR2 SVGEGT. CDR3 size: 16 residues. The CDR3 sequence is CASSRPGLAVYNEQFF. The CDR3 region has the DNA TGTGCCAGCAGTAGACCGGGACTAGCGGTTTACAATGAGCAGTTCTTC.

This clonotype appeared a few times. The V and J genes are TRBV19 and TRBJ1-3; D remains unclear. V dropped 7 bases and J dropped 2 bases, with 9 bases sitting between them. The CDR3 totals 13 residues. Germline V CDR1 and CDR2: LNHDA, SQIVND (reference sequence). Here the CDR3 DNA reads TGTGCCAGTATGGAAGAAACTGGAAACACCATATATTTT. As protein: CASMEETGNTIYF. Drawing the rest from reference TRBV19 and TRBJ1-3, the complete variable domain is DGGITQSPKYLFRKEGQNVTLSCEQNLNHDAMYWYRQDPGQGLRLIYYSQIVNDFQKGDIAEGYSVSREKKESFPLTVTSAQKNPTAFYLCASMEETGNTIYFGEGSWLTVV.